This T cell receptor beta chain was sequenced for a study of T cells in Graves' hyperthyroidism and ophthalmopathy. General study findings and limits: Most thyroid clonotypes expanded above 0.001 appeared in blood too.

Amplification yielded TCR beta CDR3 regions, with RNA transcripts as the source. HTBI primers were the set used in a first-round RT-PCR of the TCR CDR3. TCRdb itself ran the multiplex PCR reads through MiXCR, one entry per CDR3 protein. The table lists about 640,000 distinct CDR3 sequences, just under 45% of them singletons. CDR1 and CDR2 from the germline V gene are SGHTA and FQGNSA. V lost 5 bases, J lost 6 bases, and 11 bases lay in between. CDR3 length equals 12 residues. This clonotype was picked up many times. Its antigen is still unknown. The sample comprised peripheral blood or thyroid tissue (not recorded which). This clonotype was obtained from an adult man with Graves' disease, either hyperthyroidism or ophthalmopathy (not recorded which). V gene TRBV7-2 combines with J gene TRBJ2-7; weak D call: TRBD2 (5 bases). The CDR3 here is CASSASLGEQYF. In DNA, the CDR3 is TGTGCCAGCAGCGCCTCACTAGGCGAGCAGTACTTC.